These T cell receptor beta chains were read from a single sample in a study of blood T cells in healthy people across ages. TCRdb itself ran the 5' RACE reads through MiXCR, one entry per CDR3 protein. Here the sample spans over a million distinct CDR3 sequences, roughly 40% being singletons. The sequenced sample consisted of blood. The receptors were sampled from a woman between 18 and 29 years old in good health. CDR3s include the opening cysteine and the closing phenylalanine or tryptophan. A D gene is named only where the DNA matches it firmly. For some rows the clone size is stated as once, few or many, or as a class when expanded; others skip it.

>few|TRBV7-8|-|TRBJ1-4
CASSYPQAEKLFF
TGTGCCAGCAGCTACCCCCAGGCTGAAAAACTGTTTTTT
>-|TRBV20-1|TRBD2|TRBJ2-7
CSARGGQIYEQYF
TGCAGTGCTAGGGGAGGGCAGATTTACGAGCAGTACTTC
>few|TRBV6-5|-|TRBJ2-7
CASSTPGEGGEQYF
TGTGCCAGCAGTACCCCGGGGGAAGGGGGCGAGCAGTACTTC
>-|TRBV27|TRBD2|TRBJ2-1
CASRWTSGRSGVEQFF
TGTGCCAGCCGGTGGACTAGCGGGCGTAGTGGCGTTGAGCAGTTCTTC
>few|TRBV2|TRBD1|TRBJ1-2
CASSYRDRTNYGYTF
TGTGCCAGCAGTTACCGGGACAGAACTAACTATGGCTACACCTTC
>few|TRBV20-1|TRBD2|TRBJ2-5
CSARGGRYGTTETQYF
TGCAGTGCTAGAGGGGGACGATATGGGACTACAGAGACCCAGTACTTC
>-|TRBV5-1|TRBD1|TRBJ2-2
CASKTGTGRTGELFF
TGCGCCAGCAAAACCGGGACAGGGAGGACCGGGGAGCTGTTTTTT
>-|TRBV19|-|TRBJ2-7
CASSIGRGYEQYF
TGTGCCAGTAGTATTGGTAGGGGCTACGAGCAGTACTTC
>-|TRBV19|-|TRBJ2-7
CASSMGTYEQYF
TGTGCCAGTAGTATGGGGACCTACGAGCAGTACTTC
>once|TRBV5-5|-|TRBJ2-5
CASSLAAIAHNEQYF
TGTGCCAGCAGCTTGGCAGCGATAGCCCACAATGAGCAGTACTTC
>-|TRBV20-1|TRBD1|TRBJ1-2
CSARGGQGYTF
TGCAGTGCTAGAGGGGGACAGGGCTACACCTTC
>once|TRBV5-1|-|TRBJ2-5
CASSWDRMETQYF
TGCGCCAGCAGCTGGGATCGTATGGAGACCCAGTACTTC
>many|TRBV11-2|TRBD1|TRBJ1-1
CASSPGTGGSLLTEAFF
TGTGCCAGCAGCCCCGGGACAGGGGGCTCTCTTTTGACTGAAGCTTTCTTT
>many|TRBV7-9|-|TRBJ2-7
CASNEQYF
TGTGCCAGCAACGAGCAGTACTTC
>many|TRBV10-3|-|TRBJ2-5
CAISEEWEMETQYF
TGTGCCATCAGTGAAGAGTGGGAGATGGAGACCCAGTACTTC
>-|TRBV27|-|TRBJ2-5
CASSYGWQETQYF
TGTGCCAGCAGTTATGGGTGGCAAGAGACCCAGTACTTC
>many|TRBV28|TRBD1|TRBJ2-7
CASSPSDRDSYEQYF
TGTGCCAGCAGTCCCTCGGACAGGGACTCCTACGAGCAGTACTTC
>few|TRBV2|TRBD1|TRBJ2-7
CASSEGGQGASEQYF
TGTGCCAGCAGTGAAGGGGGACAGGGGGCGAGCGAGCAGTACTTC
>-|TRBV3-1|TRBD1|TRBJ1-2
CASTRTGVNDGYTF
TGTGCCAGCACCCGGACAGGGGTTAACGATGGCTACACCTTC
>-|TRBV18|TRBD1|TRBJ2-7
CASSPGQGLDERYF
TGTGCCAGCTCACCGGGACAGGGATTGGACGAGCGGTACTTC
>-|TRBV4-1|-|TRBJ2-2
CASSQGVGGTGELFF
TGCGCCAGCAGCCAGGGGGTTGGAGGTACCGGGGAGCTGTTTTTT
>-|TRBV5-6|-|TRBJ1-1
CASRTISGEVAFF
TGTGCCAGCAGGACTATTTCAGGGGAGGTAGCTTTCTTT
>-|TRBV5-1|-|TRBJ2-1
CASSLSHEQFF
TGCGCCAGCAGCTTATCCCATGAGCAGTTCTTC
>-|TRBV28|-|TRBJ1-2
CASSPTGNSYGYTF
TGTGCCAGCAGTCCTACAGGGAATTCCTATGGCTACACCTTC
>-|TRBV5-1|TRBD1|TRBJ2-2
CASSLGDRDTGELFF
TGTGCCAGCAGTTTAGGGGACAGGGACACCGGGGAGCTGTTTTTT
>-|TRBV9|TRBD1|TRBJ1-2
CASSIGTGDDYGYTF
TGTGCCAGCAGCATCGGGACAGGGGACGACTATGGCTACACCTTC
>-|TRBV14|-|TRBJ2-7
CASSPQGGSEQYF
TGTGCCAGCAGCCCCCAAGGAGGGTCCGAGCAGTACTTC
>-|TRBV7-2|-|TRBJ1-3
CASSLTGLSGTSGNTIYF
TGTGCCAGCAGCTTAACCGGTTTATCTGGGACCTCTGGAAACACCATATATTTT
>few|TRBV7-2|TRBD2|TRBJ2-1
CASSQGLGVDEQFF
TGTGCCAGCAGCCAGGGACTAGGGGTCGATGAGCAGTTCTTC
>-|TRBV25-1|-|TRBJ1-4
CASSQQDKDEKLFF
TGTGCCAGCAGTCAGCAGGACAAGGACGAAAAACTGTTTTTT
>many|TRBV7-2|TRBD2|TRBJ2-4
CASSLGASGGVAKNIQYF
TGTGCCAGCAGCTTAGGGGCTAGCGGGGGTGTAGCCAAAAACATTCAGTACTTC
>-|TRBV12-3/TRBV12-4|-|TRBJ2-3
CASTPSAGPIFTDTQYF
TGTGCCAGCACTCCCTCGGCAGGTCCCATTTTCACAGATACGCAGTATTTT
>-|TRBV9|TRBD2|TRBJ2-5
CASSGSGGPGETQYF
TGTGCCAGCAGCGGTTCGGGGGGGCCGGGAGAGACCCAGTACTTC
>few|TRBV20-1|-|TRBJ1-2
CSASPGSGYGYTF
TGCAGTGCTAGTCCAGGGTCTGGCTATGGCTACACCTTC
>-|TRBV20-1|-|TRBJ2-1
CSASNEQFF
TGCAGTGCTAGTAATGAGCAGTTCTTC
>many|TRBV12-3/TRBV12-4|-|TRBJ2-5
CASSFRQLQETQYF
TGTGCCAGCAGTTTTCGGCAGTTACAAGAGACCCAGTACTTC
>few|TRBV10-3|TRBD2|TRBJ2-5
CAISSGLAEETQYF
TGTGCCATCAGCTCGGGACTAGCGGAGGAGACCCAGTACTTC
>few|TRBV6-1|TRBD2|TRBJ2-1
CATSLGGFVDEQFF
TGTGCCACCTCTTTGGGGGGGTTTGTCGATGAGCAGTTCTTC
>-|TRBV6-2/TRBV6-3|-|TRBJ2-1
CASSYRDRHEQFF
TGTGCCAGCAGTTACCGTGATAGACATGAGCAGTTCTTC
>-|TRBV30|-|TRBJ2-5
CAWSAGETQYF
TGTGCCTGGAGTGCAGGGGAGACCCAGTACTTC
>-|TRBV5-1|TRBD1|TRBJ2-1
CASRPGTGTYEQFF
TGCGCCAGTCGACCCGGGACAGGGACGTATGAGCAGTTCTTC
>-|TRBV7-9|-|TRBJ2-7
CASSSRDVSYEQYF
TGTGCCAGCAGTTCCAGGGACGTCTCCTACGAGCAGTACTTC
>once|TRBV9|TRBD1|TRBJ2-7
CASSVEQGVGYEQYF
TGTGCCAGCAGCGTAGAGCAGGGGGTGGGTTACGAGCAGTACTTC
>-|TRBV7-7|TRBD2|TRBJ2-1
CASSLVPLAGGFYNEQFF
TGTGCCAGCAGCTTAGTCCCCCTAGCGGGAGGGTTCTACAATGAGCAGTTCTTC
>-|TRBV10-3|TRBD1|TRBJ2-5
CAIRTGGETQYF
TGTGCCATCAGGACAGGGGGAGAGACCCAGTACTTC
>-|TRBV5-8|-|TRBJ2-5
CASSPPIHRGEQYF
TGTGCCAGCAGCCCACCGATCCACCGGGGTGAGCAGTACTTC
>-|TRBV7-2|-|TRBJ2-3
CASSPRHSTDTQYF
TGTGCCAGCAGCCCCAGACACAGCACAGATACGCAGTATTTT
>-|TRBV14|-|TRBJ2-7
CASSQLKVGGYEQYF
TGTGCCAGCAGCCAGCTTAAAGTCGGAGGATACGAGCAGTACTTC
>-|TRBV24-1|-|TRBJ1-2
CATSDRQGLYTF
TGTGCCACCAGTGATCGCCAGGGTCTGTACACCTTC